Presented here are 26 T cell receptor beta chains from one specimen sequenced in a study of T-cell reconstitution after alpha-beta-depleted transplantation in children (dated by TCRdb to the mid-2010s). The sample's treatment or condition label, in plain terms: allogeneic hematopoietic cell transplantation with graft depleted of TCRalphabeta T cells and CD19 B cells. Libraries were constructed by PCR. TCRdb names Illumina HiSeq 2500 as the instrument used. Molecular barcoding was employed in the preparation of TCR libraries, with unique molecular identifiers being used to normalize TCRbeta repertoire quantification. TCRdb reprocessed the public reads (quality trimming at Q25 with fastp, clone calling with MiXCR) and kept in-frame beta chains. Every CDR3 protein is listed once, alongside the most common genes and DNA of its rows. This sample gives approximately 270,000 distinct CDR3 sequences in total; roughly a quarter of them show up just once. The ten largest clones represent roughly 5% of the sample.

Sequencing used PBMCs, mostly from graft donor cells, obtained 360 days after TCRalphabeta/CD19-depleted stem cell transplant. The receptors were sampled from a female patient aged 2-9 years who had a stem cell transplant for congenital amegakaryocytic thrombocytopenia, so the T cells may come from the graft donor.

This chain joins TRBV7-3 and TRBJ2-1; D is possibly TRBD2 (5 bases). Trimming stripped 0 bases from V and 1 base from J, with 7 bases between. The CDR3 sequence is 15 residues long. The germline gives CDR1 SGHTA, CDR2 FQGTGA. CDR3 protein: CASSLTRGSYNEQFF. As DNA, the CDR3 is TGTGCCAGCAGCTTAACAAGAGGGTCCTACAATGAGCAGTTCTTC.

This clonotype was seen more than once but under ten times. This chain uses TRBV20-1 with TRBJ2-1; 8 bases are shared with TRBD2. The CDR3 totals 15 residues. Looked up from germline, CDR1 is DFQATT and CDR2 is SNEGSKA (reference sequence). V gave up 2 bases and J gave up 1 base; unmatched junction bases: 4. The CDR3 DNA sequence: TGCAGTGCTAGATCAGGACTAGCTTCCTACAATGAGCAGTTCTTC. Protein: CSARSGLASYNEQFF.

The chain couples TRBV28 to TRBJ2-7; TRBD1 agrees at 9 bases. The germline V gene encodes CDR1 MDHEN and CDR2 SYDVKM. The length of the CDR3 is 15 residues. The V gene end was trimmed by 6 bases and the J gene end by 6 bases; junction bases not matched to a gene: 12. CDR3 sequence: CASRDLPGQGSEQYF. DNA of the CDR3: TGTGCCAGCAGGGATCTCCCGGGACAGGGCAGCGAGCAGTACTTC.

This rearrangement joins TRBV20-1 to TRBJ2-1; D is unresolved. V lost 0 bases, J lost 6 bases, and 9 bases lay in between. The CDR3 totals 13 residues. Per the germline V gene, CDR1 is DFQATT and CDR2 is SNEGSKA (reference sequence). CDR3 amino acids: CSARDGRANEQFF. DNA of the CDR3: TGCAGTGCTAGAGATGGAAGGGCCAATGAGCAGTTCTTC.

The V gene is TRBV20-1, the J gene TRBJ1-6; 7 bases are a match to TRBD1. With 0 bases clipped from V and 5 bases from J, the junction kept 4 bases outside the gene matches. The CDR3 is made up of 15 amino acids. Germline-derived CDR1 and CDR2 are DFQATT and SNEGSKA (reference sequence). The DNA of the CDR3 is TGCAGTGCTAGAGACAGGGGGTGGGATAATTCACCCCTCCACTTT. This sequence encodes CSARDRGWDNSPLHF.

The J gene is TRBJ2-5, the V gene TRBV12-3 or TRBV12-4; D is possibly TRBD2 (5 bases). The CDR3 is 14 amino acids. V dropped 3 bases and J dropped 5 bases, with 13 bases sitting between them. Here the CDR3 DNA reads TGTGCCAGCAGTTTGTCTCTAGCCATGGAGACCCAGTACTTC. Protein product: CASSLSLAMETQYF.

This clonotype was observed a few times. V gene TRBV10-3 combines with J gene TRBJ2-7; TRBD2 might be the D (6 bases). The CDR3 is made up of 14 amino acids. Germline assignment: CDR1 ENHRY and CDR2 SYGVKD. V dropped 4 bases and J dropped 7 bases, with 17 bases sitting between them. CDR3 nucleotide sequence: TGTGCCATCAGTGGGGCCGGGACTGGGAGTGAGCAGTACTTC. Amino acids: CAISGAGTGSEQYF.

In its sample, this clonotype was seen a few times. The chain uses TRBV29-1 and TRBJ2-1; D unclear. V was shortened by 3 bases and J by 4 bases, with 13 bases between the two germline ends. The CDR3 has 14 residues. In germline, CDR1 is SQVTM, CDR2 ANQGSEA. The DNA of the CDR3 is TGCAGCGTTGAGAATGGGGTAGGTTACAATGAGCAGTTCTTC. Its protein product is CSVENGVGYNEQFF.

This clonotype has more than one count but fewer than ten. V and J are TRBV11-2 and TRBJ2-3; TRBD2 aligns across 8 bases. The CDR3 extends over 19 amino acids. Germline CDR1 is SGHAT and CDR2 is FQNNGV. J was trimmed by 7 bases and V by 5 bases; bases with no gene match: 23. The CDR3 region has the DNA TGTGCCAGCAGCCACCGAAGGGACTTTCTAGCGGGCCGAGGAAATACGCAGTATTTT. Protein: CASSHRRDFLAGRGNTQYF.

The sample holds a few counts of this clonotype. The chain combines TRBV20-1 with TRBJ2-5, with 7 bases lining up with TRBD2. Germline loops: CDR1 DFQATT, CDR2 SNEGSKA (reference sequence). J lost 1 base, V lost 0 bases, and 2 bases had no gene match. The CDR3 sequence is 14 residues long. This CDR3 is CSARDQRGQETQYF. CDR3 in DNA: TGCAGTGCTAGAGATCAGCGGGGCCAAGAGACCCAGTACTTC.

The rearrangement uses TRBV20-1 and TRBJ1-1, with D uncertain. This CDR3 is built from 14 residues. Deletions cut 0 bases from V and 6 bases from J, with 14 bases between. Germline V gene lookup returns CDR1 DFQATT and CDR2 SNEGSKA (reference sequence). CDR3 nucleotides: TGCAGTGCTAGAGATGGCGGGAGAGGGTCTGAAGCTTTCTTT. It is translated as CSARDGGRGSEAFF.

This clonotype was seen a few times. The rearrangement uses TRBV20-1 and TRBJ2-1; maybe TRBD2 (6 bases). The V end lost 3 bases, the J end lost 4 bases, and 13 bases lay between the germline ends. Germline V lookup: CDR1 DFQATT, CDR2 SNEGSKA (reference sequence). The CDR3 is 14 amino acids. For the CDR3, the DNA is TGCAGTGCTAGTCGAGCGGGCCCGTACAATGAGCAGTTCTTC. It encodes CSASRAGPYNEQFF.

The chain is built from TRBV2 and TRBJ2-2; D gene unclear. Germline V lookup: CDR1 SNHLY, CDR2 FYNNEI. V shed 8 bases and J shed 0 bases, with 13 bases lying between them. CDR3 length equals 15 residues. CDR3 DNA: TGTGCCAGCGAATTCGATAACGCGAACACCGGGGAGCTGTTTTTT. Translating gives CASEFDNANTGELFF.

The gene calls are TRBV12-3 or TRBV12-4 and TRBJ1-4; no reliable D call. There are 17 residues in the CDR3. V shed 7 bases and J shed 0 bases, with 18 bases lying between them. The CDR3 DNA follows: TGTGCCAGCACCAACCTAGGATTTCGCGCAACTAATGAAAAACTGTTTTTT. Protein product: CASTNLGFRATNEKLFF.

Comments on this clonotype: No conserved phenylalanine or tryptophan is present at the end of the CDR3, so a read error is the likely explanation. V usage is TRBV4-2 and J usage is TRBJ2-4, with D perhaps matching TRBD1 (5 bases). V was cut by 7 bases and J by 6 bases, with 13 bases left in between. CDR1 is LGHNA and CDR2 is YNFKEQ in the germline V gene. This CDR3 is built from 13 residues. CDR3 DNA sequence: TGTGCCAGCAACCAGGGATTGCCAAACATTCAGTACTGC. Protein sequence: CASNQGLPNIQYC.

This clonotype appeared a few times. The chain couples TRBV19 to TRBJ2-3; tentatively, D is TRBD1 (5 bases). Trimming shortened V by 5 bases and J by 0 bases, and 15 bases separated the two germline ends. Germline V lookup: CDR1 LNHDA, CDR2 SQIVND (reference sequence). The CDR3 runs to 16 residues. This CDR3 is CASSPYRTTSTDTQYF. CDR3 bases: TGTGCCAGTAGTCCCTACAGGACCACTAGCACAGATACGCAGTATTTT.

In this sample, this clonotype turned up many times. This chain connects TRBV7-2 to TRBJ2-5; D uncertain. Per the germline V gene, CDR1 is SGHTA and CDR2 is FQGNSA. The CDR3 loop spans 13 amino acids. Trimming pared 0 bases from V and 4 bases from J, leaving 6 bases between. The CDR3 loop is CASSLASLETQYF. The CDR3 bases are TGTGCCAGCAGCTTAGCTAGCTTAGAGACCCAGTACTTC.

The CDR3 nucleotides are TGTGCCAGCAGCTTATGGACAGGGGTGTCCTACAATGAGCAGTTCTTC. Its translation is CASSLWTGVSYNEQFF. J is TRBJ2-1 and V is TRBV7-2; 9 nucleotides agree with TRBD1. The germline V gene has CDR1 SGHTA and CDR2 FQGNSA. V lost 2 bases to trimming and J lost 1 base; unmatched junction nucleotides: 3. The CDR3 is 16 residues long.

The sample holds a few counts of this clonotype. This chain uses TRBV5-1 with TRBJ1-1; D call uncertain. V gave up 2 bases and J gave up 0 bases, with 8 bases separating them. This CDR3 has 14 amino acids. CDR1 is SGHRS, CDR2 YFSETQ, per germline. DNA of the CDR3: TGCGCCAGCAGCTTAAAGCTTGTGAACACTGAAGCTTTCTTT. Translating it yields CASSLKLVNTEAFF.

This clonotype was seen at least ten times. The CDR3 here is CATSDMPRDEQFF. In DNA, the CDR3 is TGTGCCACCAGTGATATGCCCAGGGATGAGCAGTTCTTC. The chain recombines TRBV24-1 with TRBJ2-1, with D possibly TRBD1 on 5 matching bases. In germline, CDR1 is KGHDR, CDR2 SFDVKD. Deletions cut 3 bases from V and 8 bases from J, with 10 bases between. The CDR3 is 13 amino acids.

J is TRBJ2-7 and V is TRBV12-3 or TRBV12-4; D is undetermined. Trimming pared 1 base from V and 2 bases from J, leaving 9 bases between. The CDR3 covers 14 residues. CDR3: CASSLGWPPYEQYF. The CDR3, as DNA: TGTGCCAGCAGTTTAGGTTGGCCCCCCTACGAGCAGTACTTC.

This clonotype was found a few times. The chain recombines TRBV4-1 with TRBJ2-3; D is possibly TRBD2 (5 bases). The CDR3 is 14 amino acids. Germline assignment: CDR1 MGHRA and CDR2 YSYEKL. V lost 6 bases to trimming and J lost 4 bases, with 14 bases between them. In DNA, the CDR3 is TGCGCCAGCAGGCCGATAGGGAGATCAGATACGCAGTATTTT. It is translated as CASRPIGRSDTQYF.

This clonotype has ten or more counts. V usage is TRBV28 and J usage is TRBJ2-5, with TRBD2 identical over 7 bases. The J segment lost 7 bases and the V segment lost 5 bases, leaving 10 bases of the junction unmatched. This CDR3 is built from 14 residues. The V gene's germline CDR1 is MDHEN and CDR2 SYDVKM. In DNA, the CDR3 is TGTGCCAGCAGTCCACCGGGACTACTTGGGACCCAGTACTTC. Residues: CASSPPGLLGTQYF.

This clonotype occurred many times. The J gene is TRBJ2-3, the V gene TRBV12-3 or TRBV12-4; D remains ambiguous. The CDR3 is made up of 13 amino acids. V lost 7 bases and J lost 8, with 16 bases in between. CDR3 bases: TGTGCCAGCACCTCGCCTCTCGTGCGTACGCAGTATTTT. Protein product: CASTSPLVRTQYF.

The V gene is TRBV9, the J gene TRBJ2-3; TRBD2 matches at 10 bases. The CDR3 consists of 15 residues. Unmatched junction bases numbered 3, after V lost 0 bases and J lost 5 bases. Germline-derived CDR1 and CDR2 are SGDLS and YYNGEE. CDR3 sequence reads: CASSVVAGGGDTQYF. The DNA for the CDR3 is TGTGCCAGCAGCGTAGTAGCGGGAGGCGGAGATACGCAGTATTTT.

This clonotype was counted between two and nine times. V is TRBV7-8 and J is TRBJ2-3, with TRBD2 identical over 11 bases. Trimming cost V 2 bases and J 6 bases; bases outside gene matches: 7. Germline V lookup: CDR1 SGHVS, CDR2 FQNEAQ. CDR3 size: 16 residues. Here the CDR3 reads CASSLLAGGLSDTQYF. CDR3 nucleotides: TGTGCCAGCAGCTTACTAGCGGGGGGTCTCTCGGATACGCAGTATTTT.